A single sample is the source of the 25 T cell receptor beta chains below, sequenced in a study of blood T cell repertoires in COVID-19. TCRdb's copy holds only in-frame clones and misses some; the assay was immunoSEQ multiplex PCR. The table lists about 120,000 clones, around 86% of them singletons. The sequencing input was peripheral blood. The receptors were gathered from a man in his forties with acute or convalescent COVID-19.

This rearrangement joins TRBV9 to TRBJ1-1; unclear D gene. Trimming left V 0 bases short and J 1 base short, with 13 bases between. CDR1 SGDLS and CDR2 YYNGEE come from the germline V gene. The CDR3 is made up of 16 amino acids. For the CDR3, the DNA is TGTGCCAGCAGCGTAGGGAGCGGAGACGGGAACACTGAAGCTTTCTTT. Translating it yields CASSVGSGDGNTEAFF. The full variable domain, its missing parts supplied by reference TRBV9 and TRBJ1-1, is DSGVTQTPKHLITATGQRVTLRCSPRSGDLSVYWYQQSLDQGLQFLIQYYNGEERAKGNILERFSAQQFPDLHSELNLSSLELGDSALYFCASSVGSGDGNTEAFFGQGTRLTVV.

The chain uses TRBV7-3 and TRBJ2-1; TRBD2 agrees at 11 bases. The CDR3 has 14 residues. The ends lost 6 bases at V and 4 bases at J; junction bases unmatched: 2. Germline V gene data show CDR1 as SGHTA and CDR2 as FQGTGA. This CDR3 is CASRLAGDYNEQFF. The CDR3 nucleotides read TGTGCCAGCAGACTAGCGGGGGATTACAATGAGCAGTTCTTC.

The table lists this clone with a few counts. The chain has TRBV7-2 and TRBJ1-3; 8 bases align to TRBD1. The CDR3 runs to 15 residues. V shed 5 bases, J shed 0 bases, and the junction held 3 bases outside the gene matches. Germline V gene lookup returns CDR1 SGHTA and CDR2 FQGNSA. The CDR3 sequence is CASSPDRVSGNTIYF. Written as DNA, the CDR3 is TGTGCCAGCAGCCCGGACAGGGTCTCTGGAAACACCATATATTTT. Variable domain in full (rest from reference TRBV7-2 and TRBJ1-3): GAGVSQSPSNKVTEKGKDVELRCDPISGHTALYWYRQSLGQGLEFLIYFQGNSAPDKSGLPSDRFSAERTGGSVSTLTIQRTQQEDSAVYLCASSPDRVSGNTIYFGEGSWLTVV.

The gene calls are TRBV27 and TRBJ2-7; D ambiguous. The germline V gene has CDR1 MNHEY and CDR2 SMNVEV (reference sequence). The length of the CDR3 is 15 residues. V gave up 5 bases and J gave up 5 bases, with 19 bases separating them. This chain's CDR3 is CASSPTVWAVNEQYF. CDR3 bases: TGTGCCAGCAGTCCCACGGTTTGGGCAGTCAACGAGCAGTACTTC.

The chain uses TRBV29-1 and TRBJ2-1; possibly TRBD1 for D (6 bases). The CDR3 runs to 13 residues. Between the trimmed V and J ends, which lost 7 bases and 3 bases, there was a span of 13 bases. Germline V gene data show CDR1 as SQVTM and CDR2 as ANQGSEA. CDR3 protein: CSEFKGGYNEQFF. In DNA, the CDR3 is TGCAGCGAGTTCAAAGGGGGCTACAATGAGCAGTTCTTC.

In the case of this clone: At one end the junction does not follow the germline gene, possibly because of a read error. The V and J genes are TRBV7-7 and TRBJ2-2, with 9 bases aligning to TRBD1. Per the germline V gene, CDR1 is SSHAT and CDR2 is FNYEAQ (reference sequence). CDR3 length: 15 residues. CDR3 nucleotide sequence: TGTGCTAGCAGCCCTGACAGGGGGTTCTTCGGGGAGCTGTTTTTT. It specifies CASSPDRGFFGELFF.

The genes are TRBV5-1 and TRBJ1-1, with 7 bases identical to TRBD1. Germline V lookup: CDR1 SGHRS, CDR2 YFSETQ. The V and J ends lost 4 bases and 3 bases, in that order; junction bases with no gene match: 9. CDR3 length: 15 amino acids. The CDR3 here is CASSPTAGGDTEAFF. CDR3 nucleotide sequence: TGCGCCAGCAGCCCTACCGCAGGGGGTGACACTGAAGCTTTCTTT.

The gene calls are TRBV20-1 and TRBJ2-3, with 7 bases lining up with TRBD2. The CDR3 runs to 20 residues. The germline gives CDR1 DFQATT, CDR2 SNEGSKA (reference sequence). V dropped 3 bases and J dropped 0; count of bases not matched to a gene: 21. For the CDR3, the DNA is TGCAGTGCTAGTCCAAAGGAGGGAGGGCCCTGGGTCTCTAGCACAGATACGCAGTATTTT. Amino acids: CSASPKEGGPWVSSTDTQYF.

Here the CDR3 reads CSASAGGPTDTQYF. CDR3 DNA: TGCAGTGCTAGTGCAGGGGGACCCACAGATACGCAGTATTTT. The gene calls are TRBV20-1 and TRBJ2-3; TRBD1 matches 7 bases. V lost 3 bases, J lost 2 bases, and 5 bases stayed unmatched. The CDR3 consists of 14 residues. Per germline, CDR1 DFQATT and CDR2 SNEGSKA (reference sequence).

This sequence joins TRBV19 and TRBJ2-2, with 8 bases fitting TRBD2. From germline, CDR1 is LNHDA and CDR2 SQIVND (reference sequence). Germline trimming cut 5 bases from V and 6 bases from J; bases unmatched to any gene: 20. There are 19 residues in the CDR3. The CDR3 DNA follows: TGTGCCAGTAGTGACCCCTTTAGACCGGGACTAGTCGTCCCCGGGGAGCTGTTTTTT. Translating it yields CASSDPFRPGLVVPGELFF.

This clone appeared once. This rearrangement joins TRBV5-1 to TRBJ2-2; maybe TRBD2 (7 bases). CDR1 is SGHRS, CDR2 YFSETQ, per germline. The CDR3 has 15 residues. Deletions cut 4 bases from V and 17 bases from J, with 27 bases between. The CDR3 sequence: CASSPDSIYTGDYFF. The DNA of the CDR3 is TGCGCCAGCAGCCCGGACAGTATATACACCGGGGACTATTTTTTT.

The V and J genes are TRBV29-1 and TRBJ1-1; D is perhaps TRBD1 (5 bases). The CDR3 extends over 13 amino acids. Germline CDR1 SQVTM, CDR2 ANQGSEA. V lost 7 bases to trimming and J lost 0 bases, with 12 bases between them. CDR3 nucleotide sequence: TGCAGCGCCCGACAGCTTTTGAACACTGAAGCTTTCTTT. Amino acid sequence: CSARQLLNTEAFF.

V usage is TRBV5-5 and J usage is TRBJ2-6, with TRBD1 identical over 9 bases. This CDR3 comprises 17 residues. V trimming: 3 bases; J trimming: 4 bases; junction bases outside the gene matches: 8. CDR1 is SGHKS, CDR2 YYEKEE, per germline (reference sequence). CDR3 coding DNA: TGTGCCAGCAGCTGGGGGGACAGGGCGACCGGGGCCAACGTCCTGACTTTC. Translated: CASSWGDRATGANVLTF.

CDR3 sequence: CASSISGVTDTQYF. CDR3 DNA sequence: TGTGCCAGCAGCATAAGCGGGGTCACAGATACGCAGTATTTT. V and J are TRBV7-8 and TRBJ2-3, with 7 bases matching TRBD2. Trimming at V came to 5 bases and at J to 2 bases, leaving 4 bases not matched to a gene. This CDR3 has 14 amino acids. Germline CDR1 is SGHVS and CDR2 is FQNEAQ. The variable domain in full, with the rest retrieved from reference TRBV7-8 and TRBJ2-3, is GAGVSQSPRYKVAKRGQDVALRCDPISGHVSLFWYQQALGQGPEFLTYFQNEAQLDKSGLPSDRFFAERPEGSVSTLKIQRTQQEDSAVYLCASSISGVTDTQYFGPGTRLTVL.

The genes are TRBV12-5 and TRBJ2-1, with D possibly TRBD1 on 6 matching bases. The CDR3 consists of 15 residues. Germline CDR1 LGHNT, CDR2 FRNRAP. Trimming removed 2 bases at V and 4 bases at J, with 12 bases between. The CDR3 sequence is CASGLKRTVYNEQFF. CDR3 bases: TGTGCTAGTGGTTTGAAAAGGACAGTGTACAATGAGCAGTTCTTC.

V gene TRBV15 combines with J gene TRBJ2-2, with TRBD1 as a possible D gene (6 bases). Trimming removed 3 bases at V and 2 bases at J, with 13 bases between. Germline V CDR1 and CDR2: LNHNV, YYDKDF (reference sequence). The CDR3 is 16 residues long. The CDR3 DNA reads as TGTGCCACCAGCAGGACGGGACACAGAAACACCGGGGAGCTGTTTTTT. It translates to CATSRTGHRNTGELFF.

The CDR3 region has the DNA TGTGCCAGCGTGGGGGGGGCGCGGGAAAAACTGTTTTTT. Its translation is CASVGGAREKLFF. The genes are TRBV12-3 or TRBV12-4 and TRBJ1-4; a possible D gene is TRBD1 (6 bases). The length of the CDR3 is 13 residues. V was clipped by 8 bases and J by 8 bases, with 15 bases between them.

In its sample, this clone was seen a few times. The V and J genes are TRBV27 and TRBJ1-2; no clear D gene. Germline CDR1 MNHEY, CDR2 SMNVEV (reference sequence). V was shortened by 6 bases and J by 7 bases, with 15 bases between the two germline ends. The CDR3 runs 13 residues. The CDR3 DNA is TGTGCCAGCAGCCCTGGAGGTGGTGGTGGCTACACCTTC. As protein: CASSPGGGGGYTF.

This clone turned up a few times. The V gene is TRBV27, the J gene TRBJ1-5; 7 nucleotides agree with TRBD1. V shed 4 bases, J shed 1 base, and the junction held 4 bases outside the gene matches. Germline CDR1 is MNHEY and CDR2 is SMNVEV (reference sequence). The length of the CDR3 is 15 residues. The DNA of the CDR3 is TGTGCCAGCAGTTCCTACAGGGGCAGCAATCAGCCCCAGCATTTT. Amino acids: CASSSYRGSNQPQHF.

CDR3 amino acids: CASSEAGSGNTIYF. The CDR3 nucleotides are TGTGCCAGCAGTGAAGCGGGGTCTGGAAACACCATATATTTT. The rearrangement joins TRBV25-1 to TRBJ1-3; D is uncertain. Germline loops: CDR1 MGHDK, CDR2 SYGVNS. The length of the CDR3 is 14 residues. Deletions cut 2 bases from V and 1 base from J, with 6 bases between.

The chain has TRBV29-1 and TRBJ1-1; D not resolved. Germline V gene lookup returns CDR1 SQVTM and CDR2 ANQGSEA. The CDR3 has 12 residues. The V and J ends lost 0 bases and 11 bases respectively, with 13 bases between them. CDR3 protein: CSVEEAQAGAFF. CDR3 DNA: TGCAGCGTTGAAGAGGCGCAGGCTGGGGCTTTCTTT.

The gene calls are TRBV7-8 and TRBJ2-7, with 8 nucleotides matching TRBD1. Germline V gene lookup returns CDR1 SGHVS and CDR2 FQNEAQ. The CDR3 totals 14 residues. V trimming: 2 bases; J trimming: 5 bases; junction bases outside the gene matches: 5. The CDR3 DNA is TGTGCCAGCAGCTTATTCAGGGGGCGCGACGAGCAGTACTTC. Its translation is CASSLFRGRDEQYF.

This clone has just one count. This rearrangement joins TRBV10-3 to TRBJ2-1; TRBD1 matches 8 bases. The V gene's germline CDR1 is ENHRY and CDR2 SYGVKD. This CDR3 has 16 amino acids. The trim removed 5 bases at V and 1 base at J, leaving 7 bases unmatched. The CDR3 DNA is TGTGCCATCAGTTCACTACAGGGGGGATCCTACAATGAGCAGTTCTTC. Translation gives CAISSLQGGSYNEQFF.

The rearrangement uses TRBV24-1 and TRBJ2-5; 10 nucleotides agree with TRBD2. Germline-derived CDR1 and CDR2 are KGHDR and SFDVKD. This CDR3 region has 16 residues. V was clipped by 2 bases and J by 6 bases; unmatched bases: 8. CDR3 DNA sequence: TGTGCCACCAGTGATTCCGCCCCTAGCGGGAGTAAGACCCAGTACTTC. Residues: CATSDSAPSGSKTQYF.

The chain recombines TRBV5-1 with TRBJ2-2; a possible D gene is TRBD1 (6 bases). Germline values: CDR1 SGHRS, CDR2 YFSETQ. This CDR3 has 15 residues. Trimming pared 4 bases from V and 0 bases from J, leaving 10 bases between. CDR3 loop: CASSRDTTNTGELFF. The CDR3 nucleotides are TGCGCCAGCAGCCGGGACACCACGAACACCGGGGAGCTGTTTTTT.